Each of the 10 T cell receptor beta chains below was sequenced from the same sample in a study of T cells in Graves' hyperthyroidism and ophthalmopathy. It was RNA transcripts that yielded the amplified TCR beta CDR3 regions. First-round RT-PCR targeting the TCR CDR3 was performed with the HTBI primer set. One entry per CDR3 protein, called by TCRdb with MiXCR from the multiplex PCR reads. Here the sample spans a few hundred thousand distinct CDR3 sequences, around 20% being singletons. Sequenced material: blood. The receptors shown here come from a man between 18 and 29 years old with Graves' ophthalmopathy.

The rearrangement uses TRBV20-1 and TRBJ1-6; TRBD1 aligns across 10 bases. Germline trimming cut 4 bases from V and 14 bases from J; bases unmatched to any gene: 8. The CDR3 loop spans 13 amino acids. CDR1 DFQATT and CDR2 SNEGSKA come from the germline V gene (reference sequence). This chain's CDR3 is CSAMGQGFKALHF. The CDR3 DNA reads as TGCAGTGCTATGGGACAGGGGTTTAAAGCCCTCCACTTT.

In its sample, this clonotype was seen a few times. The chain employs TRBV10-2 and TRBJ2-7, with D unresolved. Trimming took 8 bases from V and 0 from J, leaving 5 bases between them. The CDR3 runs to 11 residues. Germline-derived CDR1 and CDR2 are WSHSY and SAAADI. CDR3 sequence: CASLSSYEQYF. The CDR3 DNA reads as TGCGCCAGCCTAAGCTCCTACGAGCAGTACTTC.

This clonotype was seen ten or more times. V is TRBV5-1 and J is TRBJ2-5; 8 bases line up with TRBD2. The CDR3 loop spans 16 amino acids. Unmatched junction bases numbered 11, after V lost 5 bases and J lost 2 bases. The V gene's germline CDR1 is SGHRS and CDR2 YFSETQ. The DNA of the CDR3 is TGCGCCAGCAGGGGGAGTGGCGGGGGGCCACAAGAGACCCAGTACTTC. Translating gives CASRGSGGGPQETQYF.

This clonotype was picked up a small number of times. This sequence joins TRBV2 and TRBJ2-7; maybe TRBD1 (6 bases). The CDR3 is 11 amino acids. Germline V lookup: CDR1 SNHLY, CDR2 FYNNEI. With 7 bases removed from V and 7 bases from J, the gap between germline ends came to 11 bases. CDR3 region: CASITGREQYF. CDR3 DNA sequence: TGTGCCAGCATAACAGGGCGGGAGCAGTACTTC.

The genes are TRBV5-1 and TRBJ2-7; 14 nucleotides line up with TRBD2. Germline CDR1 SGHRS, CDR2 YFSETQ. The CDR3 runs 17 residues. J was trimmed by 6 bases and V by 5 bases; bases with no gene match: 13. In DNA, the CDR3 is TGCGCCAGCAGGCAATCGACTAGCGGGGGGGCCAGGGGCGAGCAGTACTTC. Protein product: CASRQSTSGGARGEQYF.

This clonotype has a count of ten or more. The rearrangement links TRBV12-3 or TRBV12-4 to TRBJ1-5; D is unresolved. The length of the CDR3 is 14 residues. V was clipped by 5 bases and J by 2 bases, with 10 bases between them. CDR3 protein: CASSKTAGNQPQHF. Written as DNA, the CDR3 is TGTGCCAGCAGTAAGACGGCGGGCAATCAGCCCCAGCATTTT.

The CDR3: CASSFWQGSNQPQHF. CDR3 DNA: TGTGCCAGCAGTTTTTGGCAGGGATCCAATCAGCCCCAGCATTTT. The chain joins TRBV28 to TRBJ1-5; tentative D call: TRBD1 (5 bases). CDR1 MDHEN and CDR2 SYDVKM come from the germline V gene. Trimming removed 3 bases at V and 3 bases at J, with 12 bases between. This CDR3 contains 15 residues.

Many counts were recorded for this clonotype. The chain carries TRBV2 and TRBJ1-4; 10 nucleotides agree with TRBD1. Trimming removed 7 bases from V and 5 bases from J; junction bases left unmatched: 7. Per germline, CDR1 SNHLY and CDR2 FYNNEI. The CDR3 contains 15 residues. The CDR3 loop is CASIGQGEKNEKLFF. The DNA of the CDR3 is TGTGCCAGCATCGGACAGGGGGAAAAGAATGAAAAACTGTTTTTT.

This clonotype has a count of ten or more. The chain uses TRBV20-1 and TRBJ2-7; TRBD1 might be the D (6 bases). With 2 bases removed from V and 2 bases from J, the gap between germline ends came to 13 bases. The CDR3 runs 14 residues. Germline V gives CDR1 DFQATT, CDR2 SNEGSKA (reference sequence). The CDR3 nucleotides are TGCAGTGCTAGATCTCAGGGGTTCCCCTACGAGCAGTACTTC. Translation gives CSARSQGFPYEQYF.

A note on this clonotype: With a much larger clone just one base away, this may be a read error. The chain carries TRBV5-1 and TRBJ2-7; D tentatively reads TRBD1 or TRBD2 (5 bases each). The length of the CDR3 is 13 residues. Per germline, CDR1 SGHRS and CDR2 YFSETQ. CDR3 sequence reads: CTSNYGASYEQYF. CDR3 DNA sequence: TGCACCAGCAACTACGGGGCCAGCTACGAGCAGTACTTC.